Listed below are T cell receptor beta chains from one sample, sequenced in a study of T cells in localized non-small cell lung cancer. Generated by immunoSEQ multiplex PCR, the TCRdb table keeps only in-frame clones and is missing some. Here the sample spans tens of thousands of clones, over 75% being singletons. Here the sequenced sample was peripheral blood, taken before any cancer treatment. The receptor set was obtained from a male donor aged 60 or over with stage III squamous cell lung carcinoma. CDR3s include the opening cysteine and the closing phenylalanine or tryptophan. The order of the fields is J gene, clone size, V gene, D gene, CDR3 DNA, CDR3 protein. A D gene is named only where the DNA matches it firmly. Some rows have no size entry. The others give once, few or many, or a class for an expanded clone.

j_call: TRBJ2-7; clone_size: NA; v_call: TRBV30; d_call: TRBD1; cdr3_nt: TGTGCCTGGAGCCTGGGACAGTTCTACGAGCAGTACTTC; cdr3_aa: CAWSLGQFYEQYF
j_call: TRBJ2-1; clone_size: once; v_call: TRBV18; d_call: NA; cdr3_nt: TGTGCCAGCCAGCAGTCCGGTATTGGCGAGCAGTTCTTC; cdr3_aa: CASQQSGIGEQFF
j_call: TRBJ1-4; clone_size: NA; v_call: TRBV15; d_call: TRBD1; cdr3_nt: TGTGCCACCAGCAGAGATGTGACAGGGGGCGAAGAAAAACTGTTTTTT; cdr3_aa: CATSRDVTGGEEKLFF
j_call: TRBJ1-1; clone_size: NA; v_call: TRBV29-1; d_call: NA; cdr3_nt: TGCAGCGCCCGGACAGAGTACACTGAAGCTTTCTTT; cdr3_aa: CSARTEYTEAFF
j_call: TRBJ2-7; clone_size: NA; v_call: TRBV18; d_call: NA; cdr3_nt: TGTGCCAGCTCACCGGGGGACCCGCGCCTCGAGCAGTACTTC; cdr3_aa: CASSPGDPRLEQYF
j_call: TRBJ1-1; clone_size: once; v_call: TRBV5-1; d_call: NA; cdr3_nt: TGCGCCAGCAGCATTGACCGAGTTAACACTGAAGCTTTCTTT; cdr3_aa: CASSIDRVNTEAFF
j_call: TRBJ1-6; clone_size: once; v_call: TRBV7-2; d_call: TRBD1; cdr3_nt: TGTGCCAGCAGCCGAGAAGGGGGCGCGGGTTCACCCCTCCACTTT; cdr3_aa: CASSREGGAGSPLHF
j_call: TRBJ2-1; clone_size: NA; v_call: TRBV5-1; d_call: TRBD2; cdr3_nt: TGCGCCAGCAGCTTGGGTTCGACTAGCGGCTTGTACAATGAGCAGTTCTTC; cdr3_aa: CASSLGSTSGLYNEQFF
j_call: TRBJ2-7; clone_size: NA; v_call: TRBV7-2; d_call: NA; cdr3_nt: TGTGCCAGCAGCTTGGACACATCAAAGCAGTACTTC; cdr3_aa: CASSLDTSKQYF
j_call: TRBJ1-2; clone_size: NA; v_call: TRBV5-1; d_call: NA; cdr3_nt: TGCGCCAGCAGCTCTGACCAGGTTGGCTACACCTTC; cdr3_aa: CASSSDQVGYTF
j_call: TRBJ1-2; clone_size: NA; v_call: TRBV15; d_call: TRBD1; cdr3_nt: TGTGCCACCAGCCGAAGGGGGCAAAACTATGGCTACACCTTC; cdr3_aa: CATSRRGQNYGYTF
j_call: TRBJ2-7; clone_size: NA; v_call: TRBV18; d_call: NA; cdr3_nt: TGTGCCAGCTCTCCGTCAGGGACGGCGGCCAACGAGCAGTACTTC; cdr3_aa: CASSPSGTAANEQYF
j_call: TRBJ1-1; clone_size: NA; v_call: TRBV5-4; d_call: NA; cdr3_nt: TGTGCCAGCAGCTTGGCAGGGACCATGAACACTGAAGCTTTCTTT; cdr3_aa: CASSLAGTMNTEAFF
j_call: TRBJ1-4; clone_size: NA; v_call: TRBV25-1; d_call: NA; cdr3_nt: TGTGCCAGCAGTATACGGGGAGGCGAAAAACTGTTTTTT; cdr3_aa: CASSIRGGEKLFF
j_call: TRBJ2-2; clone_size: once; v_call: TRBV30; d_call: TRBD1; cdr3_nt: TGTGCCTGGAGTTCAGGGGGCGCGGGCACCGGGGAGCTGTTTTTT; cdr3_aa: CAWSSGGAGTGELFF
j_call: TRBJ2-1; clone_size: NA; v_call: TRBV25-1; d_call: TRBD2; cdr3_nt: TGTGCCAGCAGATCTAGCGGTAGCTCCTACAATGAGCAGTTCTTC; cdr3_aa: CASRSSGSSYNEQFF
j_call: TRBJ2-1; clone_size: NA; v_call: TRBV7-3; d_call: TRBD1; cdr3_nt: TGTGCCAGCAGCCCAATGGGACAGTCCTACAATGAGCAGTTCTTC; cdr3_aa: CASSPMGQSYNEQFF
j_call: TRBJ2-7; clone_size: NA; v_call: TRBV5-6; d_call: NA; cdr3_nt: TGTGCCAGCAGCTTACAGGGCCCGACCTACGAGCAGTACTTC; cdr3_aa: CASSLQGPTYEQYF
j_call: TRBJ2-1; clone_size: once; v_call: TRBV10-3; d_call: TRBD2; cdr3_nt: TGTGCCATCAGTGGAAGGACGGGAGGGTATGAGCAGTTCTTC; cdr3_aa: CAISGRTGGYEQFF
j_call: TRBJ2-1; clone_size: large; v_call: TRBV19; d_call: NA; cdr3_nt: TGTGCCAGTAGTTTGGGACCGCTGGAACACAATGAGCAGTTCTTC; cdr3_aa: CASSLGPLEHNEQFF
j_call: TRBJ2-7; clone_size: NA; v_call: TRBV5-1; d_call: NA; cdr3_nt: TGCGCCAGCAGCTCCAACCAACAGGAGCTCTCCTACGAGCAGTACTTC; cdr3_aa: CASSSNQQELSYEQYF
j_call: TRBJ1-5; clone_size: NA; v_call: TRBV10-3; d_call: NA; cdr3_nt: TGTGCCATCAGACCCGGGGGCGGAAGCAATCAGCCCCAGCATTTT; cdr3_aa: CAIRPGGGSNQPQHF
j_call: TRBJ2-1; clone_size: NA; v_call: TRBV5-1; d_call: NA; cdr3_nt: TGCGCCAGCAGCTTGGACCCCAGTACCTACAATGAGCAGTTCTTC; cdr3_aa: CASSLDPSTYNEQFF
j_call: TRBJ2-7; clone_size: once; v_call: TRBV19; d_call: NA; cdr3_nt: TGTGCCAGTAGTACAACCGGGACACCCGAGCAGTACTTC; cdr3_aa: CASSTTGTPEQYF
j_call: TRBJ1-1; clone_size: NA; v_call: TRBV19; d_call: NA; cdr3_nt: TGTGCCAGTAGTCCCAATTACAGGGAGCGGGAAGCTTTCTTT; cdr3_aa: CASSPNYREREAFF